This TCR beta chain was captured by sequencing in a study of Ad26.COV2.S vaccination and SARS-CoV-2 variants (dated by TCRdb to the early 2020s). For the study in its entirety: Donors in the vaccine arm were drawn from COV1001, a phase I-IIa trial of Ad26.COV2.S in healthy adults that was multicentre, randomized, double-blind and placebo-controlled. Ad26.COV2.S was administered intramuscularly at 5 x 10^10 or 1 x 10^11 viral particles, either as a single shot or as two shots given 56 days apart. The TCR-sequenced set comprised around 30 samples: some 20 Ad26.COV2.S vaccine recipients, 5 placebo recipients and 8 SARS-CoV-2 convalescent individuals. Investigators did not know the trial group allocation while performing experiments and assessing outcomes. Trial participants were randomized into five groups of five, in which low-dose or high-dose Ad26.COV2.S was given once or twice, or placebo was given on both occasions. TCRbeta repertoire sequencing served as the tool for gauging how specific and how broad the SARS-CoV-2-reactive T cell receptors were following Ad26.COV2.S vaccination. The research as a whole found: Ad26.COV2.S recipients had higher spike-specific TCR breadth than placebo recipients (P = 0.0014). After vaccination, substantial breadth of spike-specific CD8+ and CD4+ T cell responses was reported. According to the authors, total T cell responses may have been underestimated by the TCR breadth and depth analyses. Vaccine and placebo recipients had comparable non-spike TCR breadth, which fits with the vaccine containing only spike. Comparing responses between vaccine doses or regimens was not something the study was powered to do.

Note on this clone: Its recognized antigen is unknown. Base qualities are missing; no much larger clone stands one base away.

The immunoSEQ Assay was the method used to sequence TCRbeta CDR3 regions. After extraction, genomic DNA underwent amplification by bias-controlled multiplex PCR, followed by high-throughput sequencing. As for the original processing: To quantify the absolute abundance of every unique TCRbeta CDR3 region, sequences were collapsed and filtered. T cell fraction was estimated by normalization of TCRbeta template counts to usable DNA, with usable DNA being measured through amplification of reference genes present in all nucleated cells. Repertoire TCRs were annotated as SARS-CoV-2-specific by exact matching of V gene, CDR3 amino acid sequence and J gene to a known reactive TCR set. MIRA supplied the reference SARS-CoV-2 TCR set, which was filtered for enrichment in COVID-19-positive ImmuneCODE repertoires so that public or cross-reactive TCRs were removed. Using the MIRA antigens, annotated TCRs were further analysed by specific ORF or by position within an ORF. Depth was the summed frequency of annotated unique rearrangements, while breadth was defined as annotated unique rearrangements over total unique productive rearrangements. Two-sided Wilcoxon rank-sum tests were applied when comparing TCR breadth between groups. TCRdb provides this immuneACCESS table in a form limited to in-frame rearrangements. Some clones are lacking; in checked studies, under half of them reflect an unresolved V gene, and why the rest are absent is not known. The DNA gave D and trimming, while V, J and clone size come from that table. In this sample the table shows approximately 500,000 clones, 87% of which occur a single time. The leading ten clones occupy about 13% of the sample.

From V the trimming removes 0 bases and from J it removes 8 bases, while the gene matches leave 4 bases of the junction unaccounted for. There are 14 amino acids in the CDR3, from cysteine to phenylalanine inclusive. Of the read, only the CDR3 DNA is kept; its 42 bases are in frame from base 1. Taken from the germline V gene (reference sequence), the CDR1 and CDR2 loops are LGHDT and YNNKEL. The sample's treatment or condition label, in plain terms: over 15 received Ad26.COV2.S at low or high dose, single or two shots; several received placebo; per-sample allocation not given. For vaccine and placebo recipients, the sequenced repertoires came from samples collected on day 63 after the first injection. Between 29 July and 7 August 2020, Cohort 1b enrolled 25 adults aged 18-55 years at one site in Boston, USA. Ad26.COV2.S was a replication-incompetent adenovirus type 26 vector expressing a prefusion-stabilized SARS-CoV-2 spike protein from the original Wuhan strain.

In this chain, TRBV3-1 (or the pseudogene TRBV3-2) is recombined with TRBJ1-2, with 9 bases aligning to TRBD1. Sample: peripheral blood, taken in a trial of Ad26.COV2.S vaccine versus placebo. This TCR derives from a person aged 18-60 years who received the Ad26.COV2.S COVID-19 vaccine or a placebo. The CDR3 region: CASSQDLGQGGYTF. The DNA sequence is TGTGCCAGCAGCCAAGATCTTGGACAGGGGGGCTACACCTTC.